This TCR beta chain was identified in a study of long-term antiretroviral therapy in people with HIV. In the study overall: The earliest samples came from an era when ART typically awaited falling CD4 counts.

This CDR3 region has 14 residues. V gave up 8 bases and J gave up 6 bases, with 17 bases separating them. Germline V lookup: CDR1 SGHTA, CDR2 FQGNSA. An immunoSEQ assay, version v3.0, was performed at survey level. Data came from immunoSEQ multiplex PCR; TCRdb stores just in-frame clones and leaves some out. The sample lists about 34,000 clones, around nine tenths occurring once. With regard to this clone: Its specificity is not known.

Findings and limits, study-wide: Controls had broader CDR3 length ranges than HIV repertoires did. Samples were collected from about 2003 to 2017 under possibly less effective ART regimens.

The source was unsorted PBMCs, collected 1.1 years after starting antiretroviral therapy. The clonotype was recovered from a man aged 18-30 years with HIV. The V gene is TRBV7-2, the J gene TRBJ1-5; D uncertain. CDR3 protein: CASRSEGAGQPQHF. DNA of the CDR3: TGTGCCAGCCGCTCCGAGGGCGCGGGTCAGCCCCAGCATTTT.